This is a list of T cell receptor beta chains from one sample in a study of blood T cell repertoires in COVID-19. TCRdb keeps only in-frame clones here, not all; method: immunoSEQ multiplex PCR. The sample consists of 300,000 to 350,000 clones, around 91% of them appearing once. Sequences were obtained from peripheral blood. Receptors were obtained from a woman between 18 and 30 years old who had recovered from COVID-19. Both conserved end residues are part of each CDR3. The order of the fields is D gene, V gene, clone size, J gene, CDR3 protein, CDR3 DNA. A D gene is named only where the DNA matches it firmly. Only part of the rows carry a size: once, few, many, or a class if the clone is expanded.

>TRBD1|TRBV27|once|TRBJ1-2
CASSLRQGGYGYTF
TGTGCCAGCAGTTTACGACAGGGAGGCTATGGCTACACCTTC
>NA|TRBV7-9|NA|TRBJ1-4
CASSTRRGGATNEKLFF
TGTGCCAGCAGCACCCGCCGGGGGGGGGCAACTAATGAAAAACTGTTTTTT
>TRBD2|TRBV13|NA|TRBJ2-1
CASSLGRRLAGDEQFF
TGTGCCAGCAGCTTAGGCAGGCGACTAGCGGGAGATGAGCAGTTCTTC
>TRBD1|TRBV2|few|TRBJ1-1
CASSVQGANTEAFF
TGTGCCAGCAGTGTTCAGGGGGCGAACACTGAAGCTTTCTTT
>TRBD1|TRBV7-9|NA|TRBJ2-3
CASSDRDSQSRDTQYF
TGTGCCAGCAGCGACCGGGACAGTCAGTCGCGAGATACGCAGTATTTT
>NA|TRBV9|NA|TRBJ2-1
CASSVESGVFRNEQFF
TGTGCCAGCAGCGTAGAGTCGGGGGTTTTCAGGAATGAGCAGTTCTTC
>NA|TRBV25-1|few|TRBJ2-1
CASSEPKGYNEQFF
TGTGCCAGCAGTGAGCCCAAGGGGTACAATGAGCAGTTCTTC
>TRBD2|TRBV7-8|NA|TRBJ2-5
CASSLYHGGETQYF
TGTGCCAGCAGCCTGTACCACGGGGGGGAGACCCAGTACTTC
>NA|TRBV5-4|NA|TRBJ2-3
CASSLGRGTDTQYF
TGTGCCAGCAGCTTGGGGCGGGGCACAGATACGCAGTATTTT
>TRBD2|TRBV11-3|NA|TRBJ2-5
CTRTSGSWETQYF
TGTACGAGGACTAGCGGGAGCTGGGAGACCCAGTACTTC
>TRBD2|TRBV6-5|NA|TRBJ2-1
CASSSGSPYNEQFF
TGTGCCAGCAGTAGCGGGAGTCCCTACAATGAGCAGTTCTTC
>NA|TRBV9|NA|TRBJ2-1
CASSPTISSYNEQFF
TGTGCCAGCAGCCCTACTATCAGCTCCTACAATGAGCAGTTCTTC
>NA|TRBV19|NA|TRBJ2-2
CASSTPQSGELFF
TGTGCCAGTAGTACCCCCCAGTCGGGGGAGCTGTTTTTT
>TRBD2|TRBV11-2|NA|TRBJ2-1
CASSAGLADYNEQFF
TGTGCCAGCAGCGCGGGACTAGCGGACTACAATGAGCAGTTCTTC
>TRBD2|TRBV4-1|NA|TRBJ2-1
CASSQLAGGLYNEQFF
TGCGCCAGCAGCCAGCTAGCGGGAGGGCTCTACAATGAGCAGTTCTTC
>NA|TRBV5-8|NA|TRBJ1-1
CASSLGQTYTEAFF
TGTGCCAGCAGCTTGGGACAGACATACACTGAAGCTTTCTTT
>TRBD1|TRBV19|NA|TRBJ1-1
CASSTNAGQGAAKAFF
TGTGCCAGTAGTACGAACGCCGGACAGGGGGCTGCTAAAGCTTTCTTT
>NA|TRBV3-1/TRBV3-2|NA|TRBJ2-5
CASSQVRLGGLKYF
TGTGCCAGCAGCCAAGTAAGGCTTGGGGGCCTTAAGTACTTC
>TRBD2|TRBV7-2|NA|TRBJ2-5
CASSLVRGGSQETQYF
TGTGCCAGCAGCTTAGTTAGAGGCGGGAGCCAAGAGACCCAGTACTTC
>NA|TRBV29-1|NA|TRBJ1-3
CSVLSRETGPLSGNTIYF
TGCAGCGTTCTAAGTCGCGAGACAGGTCCTCTCTCTGGAAACACCATATATTTT
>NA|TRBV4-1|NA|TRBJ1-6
CASSQDGQGYSPLHF
TGCGCCAGCAGCCAAGATGGGCAGGGTTATTCACCCCTCCACTTT
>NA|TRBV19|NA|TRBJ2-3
CASRSRATDTQYF
TGTGCCAGTAGATCGAGGGCCACAGATACGCAGTATTTT
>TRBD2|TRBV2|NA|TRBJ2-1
CASNEAGVVVYEQFF
TGTGCCAGCAATGAAGCGGGAGTAGTTGTTTATGAGCAGTTCTTC
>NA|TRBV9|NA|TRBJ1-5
CASSVDGGLGQPQHF
TGTGCCAGCAGCGTAGACGGAGGGTTGGGTCAGCCCCAGCATTTT
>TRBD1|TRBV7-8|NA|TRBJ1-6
CASSSLGQGGSPLHF
TGTGCCAGCAGCTCCTTGGGACAGGGCGGTTCACCCCTCCACTTT
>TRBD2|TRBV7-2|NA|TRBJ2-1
CASSSTTSGRAGEQFF
TGTGCCAGCAGCTCGACCACTAGCGGGAGGGCCGGTGAGCAGTTCTTC
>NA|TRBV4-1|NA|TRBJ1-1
CASSQARGGAEAFF
TGCGCCAGCAGCCAGGCGAGGGGGGGGGCTGAAGCTTTCTTT